The next 13 T cell receptor beta chains were all read from a single sample in a study of blood T cell repertoires in COVID-19. Produced via immunoSEQ multiplex PCR; TCRdb's table is partial and in-frame only. The sample lists approximately 140,000 clones, around 80% occurring once. The sample taken for sequencing was peripheral blood. The source of these receptors is a human donor with acute or convalescent COVID-19. The donor label of this sample is uncertain.

V gene TRBV7-2 combines with J gene TRBJ2-5; TRBD2 aligns across 13 bases. The CDR3 sequence is 15 residues long. V lost 5 bases to trimming and J lost 5 bases; unmatched junction nucleotides: 5. Germline loops: CDR1 SGHTA, CDR2 FQGNSA. For the CDR3, the DNA is TGTGCCAGCAGCACTAGCGGGGGGGCCGGGGAGACCCAGTACTTC. Amino acid sequence: CASSTSGGAGETQYF.

This clone was detected a few times. The J gene is TRBJ2-7, the V gene TRBV7-9; D is possibly TRBD2 (6 bases). The CDR3 totals 13 residues. CDR1 is SEHNR, CDR2 FQNEAQ, per germline (reference sequence). V lost 2 bases and J 6 bases, leaving 11 bases between the germline ends. CDR3 in DNA: TGTGCCAGCAGCTTACTCCGGGAGAGCGAGCAGTACTTC. Protein sequence: CASSLLRESEQYF.

The chain employs TRBV30 and TRBJ2-7, with D maybe TRBD1 (6 bases). The V and J ends lost 2 bases and 5 bases respectively, with 19 bases between them. CDR3 length: 15 residues. Germline V CDR1 and CDR2: GTSNPN, SVGIG (reference sequence). CDR3 amino acids: CAWSRGGLPGHEQYF. The CDR3 DNA is TGTGCCTGGAGTAGAGGGGGATTGCCGGGGCACGAGCAGTACTTC.

This chain uses TRBV6-5 with TRBJ2-7; 7 bases are shared with TRBD1. Germline V gene lookup returns CDR1 MNHEY and CDR2 SVGAGI. The J segment lost 2 bases and the V segment lost 0 bases, leaving 4 bases of the junction unmatched. This CDR3 comprises 15 residues. Written as DNA, the CDR3 is TGTGCCAGCAGTTACTCGGCACAGGGGACCTACGAGCAGTACTTC. This encodes CASSYSAQGTYEQYF.

This chain links TRBV5-1 with TRBJ1-1; D is unresolved. Between the trimmed V and J ends, which lost 0 bases and 6 bases, there was a span of 12 bases. Per the germline V gene, CDR1 is SGHRS and CDR2 is YFSETQ. The CDR3 is made up of 14 amino acids. The CDR3 is CASSLDLTNAEAFF. DNA of the CDR3: TGCGCCAGCAGCTTGGACCTTACAAACGCTGAAGCTTTCTTT.

This clone was counted once. This chain uses TRBV11-2 with TRBJ1-3, with D unresolved. V was cut by 1 base and J by 3 bases, with 13 bases left in between. The germline CDR1 and CDR2 sequences are SGHAT and FQNNGV. The CDR3 loop spans 16 amino acids. The CDR3 nucleotides are TGTGCCAGCAGCTTAGGGCCTACAGAGATTGGAAACACCATATATTTT. Translated: CASSLGPTEIGNTIYF.

The V gene is TRBV6-5, the J gene TRBJ1-2; TRBD1 is a possible D gene (5 bases). The CDR3 is 16 amino acids. CDR1 is MNHEY, CDR2 SVGAGI, per germline. Trimming shortened V by 2 bases and J by 5 bases, and 18 bases separated the two germline ends. The CDR3 sequence is CASSYVIGDRGYGYTF. The CDR3 coding sequence is TGTGCCAGCAGTTACGTCATAGGGGATCGGGGGTATGGCTACACCTTC.

The chain has TRBV14 and TRBJ2-3; possible D gene TRBD2, 6 bases. CDR1 and CDR2 (germline): SGHDN, FVKESK. The CDR3 runs 14 residues. V was cut by 1 base and J by 6 bases, with 11 bases left in between. CDR3 residues: CASSQVGGWDTQYF. CDR3 nucleotides: TGTGCCAGCAGCCAAGTCGGGGGTTGGGATACGCAGTATTTT.

V usage is TRBV4-1 and J usage is TRBJ2-3, with a possible D match to TRBD1 (5 bases). Trimming left V 1 base short and J 10 bases short, with 15 bases between. Germline-derived CDR1 and CDR2 are MGHRA and YSYEKL. The CDR3 extends over 14 amino acids. CDR3 sequence: CASSQGGRTNAQYF. The CDR3 DNA sequence: TGCGCCAGCAGCCAAGGAGGAAGGACAAACGCGCAGTATTTT.

The chain joins TRBV9 to TRBJ1-2; D may be TRBD1 (5 bases). From germline, CDR1 is SGDLS and CDR2 YYNGEE. The V gene lost 3 bases and the J gene lost 4 bases, with 13 bases spanning the gap. CDR3 size: 14 residues. Here the CDR3 DNA reads TGTGCCAGCAGCGCCGGGAGGGGTCGCTATGGCTACACCTTC. It yields the protein CASSAGRGRYGYTF.

The chain couples TRBV9 to TRBJ2-7; 7 bases fit TRBD1. Germline CDR1 and CDR2: SGDLS and YYNGEE. This CDR3 has 18 residues. V lost 6 bases, J lost 2 bases, and 20 bases stayed unmatched. CDR3 protein: CASIHLRGSRKGTYEQYF. The CDR3 DNA reads TGTGCCAGCATCCACCTCAGGGGGTCCAGGAAGGGGACCTACGAGCAGTACTTC. The whole variable domain, filled in from reference TRBV9 and TRBJ2-7, reads DSGVTQTPKHLITATGQRVTLRCSPRSGDLSVYWYQQSLDQGLQFLIQYYNGEERAKGNILERFSAQQFPDLHSELNLSSLELGDSALYFCASIHLRGSRKGTYEQYFGPGTRLTVT.

This chain links TRBV29-1 with TRBJ2-7; 8 nucleotides match TRBD1. CDR3 length: 14 amino acids. The V and J ends lost 4 bases and 7 bases, in that order; junction bases with no gene match: 12. Germline-derived CDR1 and CDR2 are SQVTM and ANQGSEA. In DNA form, the CDR3 reads TGCAGCGTTGTGGCCGGGGACAGGTCGGGGGAGCAGTACTTC. Encoded protein: CSVVAGDRSGEQYF.

CDR3 sequence (DNA): TGTGCTAGTGGTTTGAGTAGTGGCTACACCTTC. Amino acid sequence: CASGLSSGYTF. The chain combines TRBV12-5 with TRBJ1-2; unclear D gene. Trimming stripped 2 bases from V and 7 bases from J, with 5 bases between. The CDR3 totals 11 residues. Looked up from germline, CDR1 is LGHNT and CDR2 is FRNRAP.